This paragraph reports one T cell receptor (beta chain). While infection was still active, Seattle patients were enrolled and then followed longitudinally. Per the original methods: Amplification of reference gene primers provided the estimated nucleated cell counts. Sequencing was performed with immunoSEQ multiplex PCR; in TCRdb, only in-frame clones are kept and a portion is missing. V, J and clone size are taken as reported in that table, and D and trimming were inferred from the DNA itself. The sample holds hundreds of thousands of clones, over 75% seen once. These data are taken from a study of blood T cell repertoires in COVID-19. V was shortened by 8 bases and J by 6 bases, with 9 bases between the two germline ends. This CDR3 is 11 amino acids long. In germline, CDR1 is KGHDR, CDR2 SFDVKD.

This chain connects TRBV24-1 to TRBJ1-1; D not certain. The sample consisted of peripheral blood. The sequence was obtained from a man aged 45-65 years with COVID-19, enrolled during active disease. The CDR3 protein is CATKPPAEAFF. As DNA, the CDR3 is TGTGCCACCAAGCCCCCGGCTGAAGCTTTCTTT.